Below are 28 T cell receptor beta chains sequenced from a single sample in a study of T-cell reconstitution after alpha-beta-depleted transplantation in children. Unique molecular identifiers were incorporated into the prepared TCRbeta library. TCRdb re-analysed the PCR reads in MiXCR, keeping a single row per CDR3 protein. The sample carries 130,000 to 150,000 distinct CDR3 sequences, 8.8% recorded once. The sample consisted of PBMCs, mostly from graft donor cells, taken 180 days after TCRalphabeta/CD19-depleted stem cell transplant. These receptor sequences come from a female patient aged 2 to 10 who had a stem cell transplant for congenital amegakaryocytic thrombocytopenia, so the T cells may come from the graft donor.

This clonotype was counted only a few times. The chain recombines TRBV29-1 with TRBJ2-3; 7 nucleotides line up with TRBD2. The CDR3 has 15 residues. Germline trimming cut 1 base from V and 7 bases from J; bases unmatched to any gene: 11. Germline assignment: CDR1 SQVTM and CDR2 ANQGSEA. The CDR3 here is CSVEAGLRSLNTQYF. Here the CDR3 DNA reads TGCAGCGTTGAAGCGGGACTAAGATCACTGAATACGCAGTATTTT.

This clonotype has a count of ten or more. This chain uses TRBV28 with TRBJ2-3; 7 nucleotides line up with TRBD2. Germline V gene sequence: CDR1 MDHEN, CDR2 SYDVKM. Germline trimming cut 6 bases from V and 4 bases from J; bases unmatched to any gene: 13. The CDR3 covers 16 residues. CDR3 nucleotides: TGTGCCAGCAGGATCACTGGGAGCGGGGTCCCAGATACGCAGTATTTT. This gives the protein CASRITGSGVPDTQYF.

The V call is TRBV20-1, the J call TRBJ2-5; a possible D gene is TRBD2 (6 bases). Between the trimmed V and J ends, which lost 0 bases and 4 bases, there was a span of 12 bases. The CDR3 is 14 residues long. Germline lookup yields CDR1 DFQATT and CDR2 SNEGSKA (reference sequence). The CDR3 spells CSARDRGSRETQYF. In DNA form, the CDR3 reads TGCAGTGCTAGAGATCGGGGGTCTCGAGAGACCCAGTACTTC.

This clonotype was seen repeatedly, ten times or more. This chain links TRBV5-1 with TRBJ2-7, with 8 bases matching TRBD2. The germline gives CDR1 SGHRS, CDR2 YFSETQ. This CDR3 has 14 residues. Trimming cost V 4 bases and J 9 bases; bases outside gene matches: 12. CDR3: CASSPREAGALQYF. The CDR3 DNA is TGCGCCAGCAGCCCCAGGGAAGCGGGAGCCTTGCAGTACTTC.

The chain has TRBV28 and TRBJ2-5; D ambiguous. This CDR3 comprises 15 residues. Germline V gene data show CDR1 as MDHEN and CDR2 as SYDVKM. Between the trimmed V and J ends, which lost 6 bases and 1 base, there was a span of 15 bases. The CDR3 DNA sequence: TGTGCCAGCAGCGACAATCACCTCGGCCAAGAGACCCAGTACTTC. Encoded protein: CASSDNHLGQETQYF.

The DNA of the CDR3 is TGTGCCAGCAGCTTGGCGGTCAGGGCCTACGAGCAGTACTTC. Translating gives CASSLAVRAYEQYF. J is TRBJ2-7 and V is TRBV5-5; weak D call: TRBD1 (5 bases). The CDR3 extends over 14 amino acids. V was clipped by 0 bases and J by 2 bases, with 9 bases between them. Germline-derived CDR1 and CDR2 are SGHKS and YYEKEE (reference sequence).

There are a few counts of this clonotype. CDR3 bases: TGCGCCAGCAGCCGGGGAGGGCCAGGCACAGATACGCAGTATTTT. It yields the protein CASSRGGPGTDTQYF. The chain has TRBV4-3 and TRBJ2-3; TRBD2 matches at 7 bases. The length of the CDR3 is 15 residues. Germline lookup yields CDR1 LGHNA and CDR2 YSLEER. With 4 bases clipped from V and 1 base from J, the junction kept 5 bases outside the gene matches.

CDR3 sequence: CASSPGENSPLHF. The CDR3 DNA is TGTGCCAGCAGCCCGGGAGAAAATTCACCCCTCCACTTT. The chain couples TRBV7-8 to TRBJ1-6; D remains ambiguous. V was shortened by 5 bases and J by 7 bases, with 9 bases between the two germline ends. Germline V CDR1 and CDR2: SGHVS, FQNEAQ. The CDR3 sequence is 13 residues long. The whole variable domain, remainder taken from reference TRBV7-8 and TRBJ1-6, is GAGVSQSPRYKVAKRGQDVALRCDPISGHVSLFWYQQALGQGPEFLTYFQNEAQLDKSGLPSDRFFAERPEGSVSTLKIQRTQQEDSAVYLCASSPGENSPLHFGNGTRLTVT.

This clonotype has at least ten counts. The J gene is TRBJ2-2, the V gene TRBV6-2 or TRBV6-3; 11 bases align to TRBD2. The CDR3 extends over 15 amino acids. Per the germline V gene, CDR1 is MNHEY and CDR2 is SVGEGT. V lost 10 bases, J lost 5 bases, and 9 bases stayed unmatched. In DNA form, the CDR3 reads TGTGCCACCCAAGAGACTAGCGGGAATACCGGGGAGCTGTTTTTT. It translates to CATQETSGNTGELFF.

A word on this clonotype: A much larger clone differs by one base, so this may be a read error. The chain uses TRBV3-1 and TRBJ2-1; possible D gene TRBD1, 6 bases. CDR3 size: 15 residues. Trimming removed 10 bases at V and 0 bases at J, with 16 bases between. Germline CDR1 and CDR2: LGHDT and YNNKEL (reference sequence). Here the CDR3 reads CATRMDSRSYNEQFF. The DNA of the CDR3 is TGTGCCACCAGGATGGACAGTCGCTCCTACAATGAGCAGTTCTTC.

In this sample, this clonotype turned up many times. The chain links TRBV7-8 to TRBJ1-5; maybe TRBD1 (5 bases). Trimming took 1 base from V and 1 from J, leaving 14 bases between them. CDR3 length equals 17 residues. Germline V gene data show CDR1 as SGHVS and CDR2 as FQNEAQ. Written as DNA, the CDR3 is TGTGCCAGCAGCTTAGTGGGACTGAGCCGAAGCAATCAGCCCCAGCATTTT. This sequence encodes CASSLVGLSRSNQPQHF.

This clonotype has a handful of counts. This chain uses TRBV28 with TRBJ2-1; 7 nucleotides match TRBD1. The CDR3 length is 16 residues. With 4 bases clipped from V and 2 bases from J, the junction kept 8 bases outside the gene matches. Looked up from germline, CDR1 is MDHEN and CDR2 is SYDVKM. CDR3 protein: CASSYEGAETYNEQFF. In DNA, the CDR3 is TGTGCCAGCAGTTATGAGGGGGCAGAAACCTACAATGAGCAGTTCTTC.

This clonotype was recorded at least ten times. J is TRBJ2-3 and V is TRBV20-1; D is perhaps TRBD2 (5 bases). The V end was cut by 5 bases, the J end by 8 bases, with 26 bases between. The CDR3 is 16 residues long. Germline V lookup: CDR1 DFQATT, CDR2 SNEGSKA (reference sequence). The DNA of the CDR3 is TGCAGTGCTTCGCCCGGGATCCTGGCCTGGGTCGGTACGCAGTATTTT. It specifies CSASPGILAWVGTQYF.

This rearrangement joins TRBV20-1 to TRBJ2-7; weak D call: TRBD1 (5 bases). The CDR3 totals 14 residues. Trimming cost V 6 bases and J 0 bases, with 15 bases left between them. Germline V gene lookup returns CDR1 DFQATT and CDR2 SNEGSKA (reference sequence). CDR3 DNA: TGCAGTGCCACTGGGGCCGGGCGCTCCTACGAGCAGTACTTC. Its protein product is CSATGAGRSYEQYF.

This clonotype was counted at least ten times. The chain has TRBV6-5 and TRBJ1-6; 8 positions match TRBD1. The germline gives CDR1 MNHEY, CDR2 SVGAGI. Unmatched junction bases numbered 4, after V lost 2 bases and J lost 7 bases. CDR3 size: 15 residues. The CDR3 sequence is CASSYADRANSPLHF. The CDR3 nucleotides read TGTGCCAGCAGTTACGCGGACAGGGCCAATTCACCCCTCCACTTT.

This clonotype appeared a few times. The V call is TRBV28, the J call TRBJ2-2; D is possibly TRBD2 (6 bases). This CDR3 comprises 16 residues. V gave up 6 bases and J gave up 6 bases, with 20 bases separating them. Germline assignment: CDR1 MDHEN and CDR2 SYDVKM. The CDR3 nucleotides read TGTGCCAGCAGCCTCGGGGGAATCGGTAACTCCGGGGAGCTGTTTTTT. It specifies CASSLGGIGNSGELFF.

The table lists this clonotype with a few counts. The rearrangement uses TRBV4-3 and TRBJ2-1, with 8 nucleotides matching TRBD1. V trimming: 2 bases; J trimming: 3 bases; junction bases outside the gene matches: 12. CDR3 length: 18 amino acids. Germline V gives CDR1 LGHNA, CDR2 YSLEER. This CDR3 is CASSQYLRWTGLYNEQFF. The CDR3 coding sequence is TGCGCCAGCAGCCAATATCTCCGTTGGACAGGGCTCTACAATGAGCAGTTCTTC.

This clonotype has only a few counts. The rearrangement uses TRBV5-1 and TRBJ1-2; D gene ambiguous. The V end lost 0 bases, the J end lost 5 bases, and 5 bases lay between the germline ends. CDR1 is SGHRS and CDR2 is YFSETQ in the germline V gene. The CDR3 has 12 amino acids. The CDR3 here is CASSLGFYGYTF. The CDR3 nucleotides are TGCGCCAGCAGCTTGGGGTTTTATGGCTACACCTTC.

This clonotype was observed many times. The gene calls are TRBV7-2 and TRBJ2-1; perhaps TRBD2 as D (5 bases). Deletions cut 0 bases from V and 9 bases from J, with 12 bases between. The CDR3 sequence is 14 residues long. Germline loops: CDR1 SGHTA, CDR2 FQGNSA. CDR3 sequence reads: CASSLAGLAGEQFF. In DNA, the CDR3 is TGTGCCAGCAGCTTAGCGGGCCTAGCCGGTGAGCAGTTCTTC.

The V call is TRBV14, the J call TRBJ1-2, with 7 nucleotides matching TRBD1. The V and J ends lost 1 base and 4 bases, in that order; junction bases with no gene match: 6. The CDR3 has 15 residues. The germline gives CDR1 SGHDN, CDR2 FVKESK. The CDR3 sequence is CASSQAQGRLYGYTF. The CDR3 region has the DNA TGTGCCAGCAGCCAAGCACAGGGGCGTCTCTATGGCTACACCTTC.

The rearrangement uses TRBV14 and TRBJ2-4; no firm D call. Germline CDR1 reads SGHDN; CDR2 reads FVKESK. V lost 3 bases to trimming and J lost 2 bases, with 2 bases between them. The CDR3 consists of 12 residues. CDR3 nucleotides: TGTGCCAGCAGCCAGACCAAAAACATTCAGTACTTC. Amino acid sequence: CASSQTKNIQYF.

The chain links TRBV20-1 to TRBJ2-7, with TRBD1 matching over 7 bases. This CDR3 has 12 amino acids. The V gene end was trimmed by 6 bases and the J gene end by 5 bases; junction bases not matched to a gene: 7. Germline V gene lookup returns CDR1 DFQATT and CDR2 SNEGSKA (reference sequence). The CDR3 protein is CSADRVVDEQYF. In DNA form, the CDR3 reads TGCAGTGCCGACAGGGTGGTCGACGAGCAGTACTTC.

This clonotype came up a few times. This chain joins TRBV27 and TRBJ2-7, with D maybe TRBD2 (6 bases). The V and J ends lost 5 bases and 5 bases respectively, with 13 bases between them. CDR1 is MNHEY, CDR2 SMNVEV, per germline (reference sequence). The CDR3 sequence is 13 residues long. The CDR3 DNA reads TGTGCCAGCAGTGGTAGCGGAGGGGACGAGCAGTACTTC. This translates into CASSGSGGDEQYF.

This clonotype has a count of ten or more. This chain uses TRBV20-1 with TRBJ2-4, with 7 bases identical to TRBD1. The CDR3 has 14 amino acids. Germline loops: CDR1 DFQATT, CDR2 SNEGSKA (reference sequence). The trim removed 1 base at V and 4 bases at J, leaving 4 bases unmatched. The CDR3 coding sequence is TGCAGTGCTAGAGTGTGGGACAGAAAAAACATTCAGTACTTC. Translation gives CSARVWDRKNIQYF.

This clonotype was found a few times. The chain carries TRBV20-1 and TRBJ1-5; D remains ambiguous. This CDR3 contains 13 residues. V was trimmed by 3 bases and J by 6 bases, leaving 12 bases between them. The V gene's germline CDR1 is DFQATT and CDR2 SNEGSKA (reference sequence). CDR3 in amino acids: CSASYSLVQPQHF. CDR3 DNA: TGCAGTGCTAGTTACAGTTTGGTTCAGCCCCAGCATTTT.

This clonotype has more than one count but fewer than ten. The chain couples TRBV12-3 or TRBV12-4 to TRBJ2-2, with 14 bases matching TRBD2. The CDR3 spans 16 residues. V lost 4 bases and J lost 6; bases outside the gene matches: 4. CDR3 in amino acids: CASSSGLAGAPGELFF. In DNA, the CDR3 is TGTGCCAGCAGTTCGGGACTAGCGGGAGCCCCCGGGGAGCTGTTTTTT.

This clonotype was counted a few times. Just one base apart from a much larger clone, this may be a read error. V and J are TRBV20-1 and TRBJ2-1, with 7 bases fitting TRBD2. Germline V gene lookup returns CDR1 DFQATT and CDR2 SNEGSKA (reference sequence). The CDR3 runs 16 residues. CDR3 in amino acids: CCVARAYGHGRDEQFF. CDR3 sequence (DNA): TGCTGTGTGGCCAGGGCTTACGGGCATGGGAGGGATGAGCAGTTCTTC.

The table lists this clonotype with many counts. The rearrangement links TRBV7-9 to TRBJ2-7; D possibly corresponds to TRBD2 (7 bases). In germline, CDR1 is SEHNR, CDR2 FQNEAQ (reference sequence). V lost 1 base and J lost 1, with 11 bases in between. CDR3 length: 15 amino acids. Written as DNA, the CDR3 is TGTGCCAGCAGCTTAGAACGGGGGGCGTCCTACGAGCAGTACTTC. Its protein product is CASSLERGASYEQYF.